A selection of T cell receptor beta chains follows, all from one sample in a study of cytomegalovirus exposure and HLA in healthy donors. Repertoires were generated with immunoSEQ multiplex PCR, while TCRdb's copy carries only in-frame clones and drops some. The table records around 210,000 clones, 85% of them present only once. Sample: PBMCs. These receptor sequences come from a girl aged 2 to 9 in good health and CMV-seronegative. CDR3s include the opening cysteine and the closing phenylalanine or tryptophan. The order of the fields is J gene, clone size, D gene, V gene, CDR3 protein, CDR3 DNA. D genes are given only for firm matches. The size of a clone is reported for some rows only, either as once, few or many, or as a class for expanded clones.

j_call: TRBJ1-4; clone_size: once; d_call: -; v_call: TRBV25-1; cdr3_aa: CASSEPGTNEKLFF; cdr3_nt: TGTGCCAGCAGTGAACCCGGTACTAATGAAAAACTGTTTTTT
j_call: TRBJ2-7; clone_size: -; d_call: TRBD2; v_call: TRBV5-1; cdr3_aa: CASSLAYARSGTYEQYF; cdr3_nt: TGCGCCAGCAGCTTGGCGTATGCGCGTAGCGGGACCTACGAGCAGTACTTC
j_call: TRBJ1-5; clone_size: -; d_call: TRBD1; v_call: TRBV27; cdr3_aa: CASSLNRGNQPQHF; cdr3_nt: TGTGCCAGCAGTCTAAACAGGGGAAATCAGCCCCAGCATTTT
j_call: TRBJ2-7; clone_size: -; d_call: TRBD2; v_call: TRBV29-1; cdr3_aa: CSVEDPHSGVFEQYF; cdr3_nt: TGCAGCGTCGAAGATCCCCATAGCGGGGTCTTTGAGCAGTACTTC
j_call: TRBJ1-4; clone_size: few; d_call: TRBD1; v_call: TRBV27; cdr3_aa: CASSLRDRVGEKLFF; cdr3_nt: TGTGCCAGCAGTTTAAGGGACAGGGTGGGGGAAAAACTGTTTTTT
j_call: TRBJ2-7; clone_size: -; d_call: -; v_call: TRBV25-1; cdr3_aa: CASSEYREKDEQYF; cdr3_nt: TGTGCCAGCAGTGAATATCGGGAGAAGGACGAGCAGTACTTC
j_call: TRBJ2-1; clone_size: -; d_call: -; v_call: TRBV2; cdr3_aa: CASTEWEIGNEQFF; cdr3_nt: TGTGCCAGCACCGAATGGGAGATTGGCAATGAGCAGTTCTTC
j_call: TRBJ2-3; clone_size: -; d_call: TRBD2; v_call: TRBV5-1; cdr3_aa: CASSPGGLGTDTQYF; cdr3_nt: TGCGCCAGCAGCCCGGGGGGGCTCGGCACAGATACGCAGTATTTT
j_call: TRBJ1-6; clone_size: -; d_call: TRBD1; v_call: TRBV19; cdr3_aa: CASSLASPGQLIKNSPLHF; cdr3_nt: TGTGCCAGTAGTCTCGCCTCCCCGGGACAGCTTATAAAAAATTCACCCCTCCACTTT
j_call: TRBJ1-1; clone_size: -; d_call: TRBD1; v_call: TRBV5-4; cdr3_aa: CASSWDRSEAFF; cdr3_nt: TGTGCCAGCAGTTGGGACAGGTCTGAAGCTTTCTTT
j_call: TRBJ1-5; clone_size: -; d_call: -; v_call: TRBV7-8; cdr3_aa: CASSLGSAYSNQPQHF; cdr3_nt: TGTGCCAGCAGCTTAGGCAGCGCGTATAGCAATCAGCCCCAGCATTTT
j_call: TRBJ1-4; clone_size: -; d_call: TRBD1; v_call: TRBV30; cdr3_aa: CAWSGTRTGGTTNEKLFF; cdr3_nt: TGTGCCTGGAGTGGGACCCGGACAGGGGGCACAACTAATGAAAAACTGTTTTTT
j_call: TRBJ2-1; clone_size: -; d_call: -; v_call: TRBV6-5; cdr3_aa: CASTSFSGSYNEQFF; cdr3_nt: TGTGCCAGCACCTCATTTAGCGGCTCCTACAATGAGCAGTTCTTC
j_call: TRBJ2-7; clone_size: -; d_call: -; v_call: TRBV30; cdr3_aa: CAWSYRQAYEQYF; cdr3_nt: TGTGCCTGGAGTTATAGGCAGGCCTACGAGCAGTACTTC
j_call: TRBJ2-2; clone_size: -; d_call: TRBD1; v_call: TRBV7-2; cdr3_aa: CASSPGQGAELFF; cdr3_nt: TGTGCCAGTAGCCCGGGACAGGGCGCAGAGCTGTTTTTT
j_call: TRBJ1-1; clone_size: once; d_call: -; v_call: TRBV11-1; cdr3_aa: CAPRPAGQSSYTEAFF; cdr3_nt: TGTGCCCCAAGGCCCGCAGGGCAGAGCAGTTACACTGAAGCTTTCTTT
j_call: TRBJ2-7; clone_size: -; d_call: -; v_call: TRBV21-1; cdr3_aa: CAIPKGQPYEQYF; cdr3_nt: TGTGCCATCCCCAAGGGACAGCCTTACGAGCAGTACTTC
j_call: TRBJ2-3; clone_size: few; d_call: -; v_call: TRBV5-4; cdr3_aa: CASSLGTTWEDTQYF; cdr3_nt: TGTGCCAGCAGCTTGGGGACTACCTGGGAAGATACGCAGTATTTT
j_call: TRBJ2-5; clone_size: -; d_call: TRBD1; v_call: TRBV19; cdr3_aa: CASSPRQGGLRETQYF; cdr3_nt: TGTGCCAGTAGTCCCCGACAGGGCGGGTTGCGGGAGACCCAGTACTTC
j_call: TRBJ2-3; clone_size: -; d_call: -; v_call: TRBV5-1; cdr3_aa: CASSRASPDTQYF; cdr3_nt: TGCGCCAGCAGTAGGGCTAGCCCAGATACGCAGTATTTT
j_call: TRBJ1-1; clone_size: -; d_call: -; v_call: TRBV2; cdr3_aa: CASTAERNTEAFF; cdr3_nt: TGTGCCAGCACCGCCGAGAGAAACACTGAAGCTTTCTTT
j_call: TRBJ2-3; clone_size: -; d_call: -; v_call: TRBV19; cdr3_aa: CASSIGAGVTDTQYF; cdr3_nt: TGTGCCAGTAGTATAGGGGCCGGGGTCACAGATACGCAGTATTTT
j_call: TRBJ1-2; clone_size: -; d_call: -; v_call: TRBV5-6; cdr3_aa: CASSLHRDTYYGYTF; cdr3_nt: TGTGCCAGCAGCTTGCACCGGGACACCTACTATGGCTACACCTTC
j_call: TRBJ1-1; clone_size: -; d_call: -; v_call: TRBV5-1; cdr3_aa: CASMSGNTEAFF; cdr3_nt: TGCGCCAGCATGAGCGGGAACACTGAAGCTTTCTTT
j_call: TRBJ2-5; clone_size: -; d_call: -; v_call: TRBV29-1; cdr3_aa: CSVENGNQYF; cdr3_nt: TGCAGCGTTGAAAACGGGAACCAGTACTTC
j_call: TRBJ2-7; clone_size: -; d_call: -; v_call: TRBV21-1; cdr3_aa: CASSPLASGLSSYEQYF; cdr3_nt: TGTGCCAGCAGCCCCCTAGCTAGCGGTTTGAGCTCCTACGAGCAGTACTTC
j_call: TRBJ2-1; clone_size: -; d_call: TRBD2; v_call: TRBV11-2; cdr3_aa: CASSLELAGGGNEQFF; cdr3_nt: TGTGCCAGCAGCTTGGAGCTAGCGGGCGGGGGCAATGAGCAGTTCTTC
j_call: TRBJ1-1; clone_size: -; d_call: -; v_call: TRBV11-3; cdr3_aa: CASSFGAGTEAFF; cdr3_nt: TGTGCCAGCAGCTTCGGGGCGGGAACTGAAGCTTTCTTT
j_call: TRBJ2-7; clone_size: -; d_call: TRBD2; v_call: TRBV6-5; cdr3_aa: CASGPAGGSAYEQYF; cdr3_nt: TGTGCCAGCGGCCCCGCGGGGGGCTCCGCCTACGAGCAGTACTTC
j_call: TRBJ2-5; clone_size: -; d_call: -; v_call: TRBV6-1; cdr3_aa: CASRLWPPEAQYF; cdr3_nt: TGTGCCAGCAGGTTGTGGCCCCCGGAGGCCCAGTACTTC
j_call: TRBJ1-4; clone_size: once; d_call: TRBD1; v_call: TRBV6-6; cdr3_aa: CASSPHRGPNEKLFF; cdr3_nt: TGTGCCAGCAGTCCCCACAGGGGCCCTAATGAAAAACTGTTTTTT
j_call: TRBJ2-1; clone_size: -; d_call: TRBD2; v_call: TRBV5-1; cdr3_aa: CASSSLAGGGGEQFF; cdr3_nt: TGCGCCAGCAGCTCATTAGCGGGAGGTGGGGGTGAGCAGTTCTTC
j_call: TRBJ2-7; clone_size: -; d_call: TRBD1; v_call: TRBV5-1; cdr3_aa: CASSKGTVSYEQYF; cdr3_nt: TGCGCCAGCAGCAAAGGGACAGTCTCTTACGAGCAGTACTTC
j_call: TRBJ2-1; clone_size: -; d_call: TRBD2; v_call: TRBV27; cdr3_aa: CASSLRGSGLAGISYNEQFF; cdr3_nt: TGTGCCAGCAGTTTACGGGGGTCAGGACTAGCGGGTATCTCCTACAATGAGCAGTTCTTC
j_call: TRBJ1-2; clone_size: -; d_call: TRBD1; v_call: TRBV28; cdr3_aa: CASSLSFPGQGYGYTF; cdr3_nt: TGTGCCAGCAGTTTATCATTTCCAGGACAGGGGTATGGCTACACCTTC
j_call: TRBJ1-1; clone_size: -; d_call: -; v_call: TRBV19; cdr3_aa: CASSIGVGRGGNTEAFF; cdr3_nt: TGTGCCAGTAGTATCGGAGTGGGGAGGGGGGGGAACACTGAAGCTTTCTTT
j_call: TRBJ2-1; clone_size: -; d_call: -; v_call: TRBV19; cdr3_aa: CASNQGYSYNEQFF; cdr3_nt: TGTGCCAGTAATCAGGGCTACTCCTACAATGAGCAGTTCTTC
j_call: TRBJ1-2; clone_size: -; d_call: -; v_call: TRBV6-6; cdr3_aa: CASSYSTERMNYGYTF; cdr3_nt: TGTGCCAGCAGTTACTCGACAGAGCGTATGAACTATGGCTACACCTTC
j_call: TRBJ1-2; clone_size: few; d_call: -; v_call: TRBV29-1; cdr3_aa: CSVEDRRDYGYTF; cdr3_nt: TGCAGCGTTGAAGATAGGCGGGACTATGGCTACACCTTC
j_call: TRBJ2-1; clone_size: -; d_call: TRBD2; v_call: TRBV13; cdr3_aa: CASSTRTSGGASRNEQFF; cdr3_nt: TGTGCCAGCAGCACTAGGACTAGCGGGGGGGCGTCCCGGAATGAGCAGTTCTTC
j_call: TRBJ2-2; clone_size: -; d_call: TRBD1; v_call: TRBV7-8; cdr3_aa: CASSSSRDSYTGELFF; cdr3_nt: TGTGCCAGCAGCTCTAGTCGGGACAGCTACACCGGGGAGCTGTTTTTT
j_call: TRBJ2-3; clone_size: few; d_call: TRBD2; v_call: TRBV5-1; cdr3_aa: CASSFSPFAGGWPPTDTQYF; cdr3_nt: TGCGCCAGCAGCTTCTCTCCCTTTGCGGGAGGGTGGCCCCCCACAGATACGCAGTATTTT
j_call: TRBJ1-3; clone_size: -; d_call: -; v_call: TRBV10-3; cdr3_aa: CAISGEQGSGNTIYF; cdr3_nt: TGTGCCATCAGTGGAGAACAGGGTAGCGGAAACACCATATATTTT
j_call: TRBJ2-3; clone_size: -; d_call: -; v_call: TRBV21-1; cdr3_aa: CASSKILAGASTDTQYF; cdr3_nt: TGTGCCAGCAGCAAAATTTTGGCGGGGGCCTCCACAGATACGCAGTATTTT
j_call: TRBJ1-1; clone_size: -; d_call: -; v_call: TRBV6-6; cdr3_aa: CASTPLGRKDAFF; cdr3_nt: TGTGCCAGCACCCCCCTAGGGAGGAAGGATGCTTTCTTT
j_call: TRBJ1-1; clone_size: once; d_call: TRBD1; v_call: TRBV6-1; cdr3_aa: CASTEARTGHTEAFF; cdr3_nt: TGTGCCAGCACCGAAGCCCGGACAGGGCACACTGAAGCTTTCTTT
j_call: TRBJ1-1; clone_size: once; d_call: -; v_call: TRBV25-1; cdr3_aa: CASEPGGRLINTEAFF; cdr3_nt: TGTGCCAGCGAACCCGGGGGGCGTCTCATTAACACTGAAGCTTTCTTT
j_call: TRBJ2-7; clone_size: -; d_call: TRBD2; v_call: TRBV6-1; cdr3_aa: CASSTTSVPAYEQYF; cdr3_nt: TGTGCCAGCAGTACAACTAGCGTCCCAGCCTACGAGCAGTACTTC
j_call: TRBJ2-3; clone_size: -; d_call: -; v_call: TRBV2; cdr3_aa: CASSEGGFSTDTQYF; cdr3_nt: TGTGCCAGCAGTGAAGGAGGATTTAGCACAGATACGCAGTATTTT
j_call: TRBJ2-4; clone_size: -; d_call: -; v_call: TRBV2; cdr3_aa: CASSGGQRNIQYF; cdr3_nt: TGTGCCAGCAGTGGAGGACAGAGAAACATTCAGTACTTC
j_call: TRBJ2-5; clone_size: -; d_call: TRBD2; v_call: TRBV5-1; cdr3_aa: CASSFMTSGVTQYF; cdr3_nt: TGCGCCAGCAGCTTCATGACTAGCGGAGTGACCCAGTACTTC
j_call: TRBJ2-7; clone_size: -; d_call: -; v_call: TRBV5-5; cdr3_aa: CASSSRTTYEQYF; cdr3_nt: TGTGCCAGCAGCTCCCGGACAACCTACGAGCAGTACTTC